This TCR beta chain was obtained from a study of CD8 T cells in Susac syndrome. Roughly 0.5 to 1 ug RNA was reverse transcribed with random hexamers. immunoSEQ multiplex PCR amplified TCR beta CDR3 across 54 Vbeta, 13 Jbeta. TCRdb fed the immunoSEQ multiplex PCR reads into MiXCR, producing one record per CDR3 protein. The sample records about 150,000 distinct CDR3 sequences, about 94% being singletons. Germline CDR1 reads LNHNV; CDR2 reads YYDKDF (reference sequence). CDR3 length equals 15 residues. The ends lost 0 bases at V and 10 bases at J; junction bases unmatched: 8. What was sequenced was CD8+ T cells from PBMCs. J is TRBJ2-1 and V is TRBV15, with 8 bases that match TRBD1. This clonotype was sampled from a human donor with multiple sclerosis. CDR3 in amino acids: CATSRDKGQETEQFF. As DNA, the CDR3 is TGTGCCACCAGCAGAGATAAGGGACAGGAGACGGAGCAGTTCTTC.